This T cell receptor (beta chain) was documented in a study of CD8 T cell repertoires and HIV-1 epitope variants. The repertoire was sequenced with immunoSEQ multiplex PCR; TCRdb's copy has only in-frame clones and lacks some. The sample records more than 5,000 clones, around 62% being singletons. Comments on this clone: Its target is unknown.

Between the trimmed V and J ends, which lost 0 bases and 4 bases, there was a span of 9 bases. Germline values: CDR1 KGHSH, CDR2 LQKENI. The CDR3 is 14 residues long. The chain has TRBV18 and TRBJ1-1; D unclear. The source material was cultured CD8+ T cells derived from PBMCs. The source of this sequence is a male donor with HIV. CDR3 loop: CASSPPSPATEAFF. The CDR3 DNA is TGTGCCAGCTCACCACCGTCCCCGGCCACTGAAGCTTTCTTT.